A single sample is the source of the 25 T cell receptor beta chains below, sequenced in a study of CD8 T cells in ankylosing spondylitis. TCRdb processed the 5' RACE reads anew with MiXCR; each CDR3 protein has one entry. The sample gives under 150,000 distinct CDR3 sequences, roughly a tenth of which show up once; 2.5% to 3.5% is in the top ten. Sample: blood, either unsorted or a sorted T cell fraction (not recorded which). Every receptor here comes from a male donor with ankylosing spondylitis or in good health (not recorded which).

In this sample, this clonotype turned up many times. The rearrangement uses TRBV5-1 and TRBJ2-5; 7 positions agree with TRBD2. The CDR3 is 14 residues long. Germline V gene data show CDR1 as SGHRS and CDR2 as YFSETQ. Losses at the gene ends were 0 bases for V and 5 bases for J; bases not matched to a gene: 4. CDR3 loop: CASSLGLADETQYF. In DNA, the CDR3 is TGCGCCAGCAGCTTGGGGCTAGCGGACGAGACCCAGTACTTC.

The V gene is TRBV20-1, the J gene TRBJ2-5; 9 bases are shared with TRBD1. V shed 6 bases and J 1 base; nucleotides not matched to a gene: 9. The CDR3 is 15 residues long. Germline-derived CDR1 and CDR2 are DFQATT and SNEGSKA (reference sequence). CDR3 DNA: TGCAGTGCCACGGACAGGGGAACTTTCCAAGAGACCCAGTACTTC. Translating gives CSATDRGTFQETQYF.

There are many counts of this clonotype. The CDR3 DNA reads as TGTGCCAGCACCGAAAGCGGATTCAATGAGCAGTTCTTC. Its protein is CASTESGFNEQFF. V usage is TRBV12-3 or TRBV12-4 and J usage is TRBJ2-1; D is possibly TRBD2 (5 bases). This CDR3 is 13 amino acids long. V lost 7 bases, J lost 6 bases, and 13 bases lay in between.

This clonotype has just a few counts. This chain links TRBV20-1 with TRBJ2-1; TRBD2 matches 12 bases. The ends lost 6 bases at V and 7 bases at J; junction bases unmatched: 10. Germline CDR1 is DFQATT and CDR2 is SNEGSKA (reference sequence). This CDR3 region has 15 residues. This CDR3 is CSAGGLAGGRNEQFF. The DNA for the CDR3 is TGCAGTGCCGGCGGCCTAGCGGGAGGGCGTAATGAGCAGTTCTTC.

This clonotype was found many times. J is TRBJ2-3 and V is TRBV10-3; D ambiguous. V lost 3 bases and J 6 bases, leaving 7 bases between the germline ends. CDR3 length: 12 amino acids. CDR1 and CDR2 (germline): ENHRY, SYGVKD. The CDR3 sequence: CAISDARDTQYF. The CDR3 DNA is TGTGCCATCAGTGATGCGCGGGATACGCAGTATTTT.

This clonotype was found many times. The chain links TRBV5-1 to TRBJ2-1; 10 bases match TRBD2. The CDR3 covers 17 residues. Trimming took 3 bases from V and 3 from J; bases not matched to a gene: 9. Looked up from germline, CDR1 is SGHRS and CDR2 is YFSETQ. CDR3 loop: CASSSEALAGDYNEQFF. In DNA, the CDR3 is TGCGCCAGCAGCTCAGAGGCCCTAGCGGGAGACTACAATGAGCAGTTCTTC. Complete variable domain (other parts from reference TRBV5-1 and TRBJ2-1): KAGVTQTPRYLIKTRGQQVTLSCSPISGHRSVSWYQQTPGQGLQFLFEYFSETQRNKGNFPGRFSGRQFSNSRSEMNVSTLELGDSALYLCASSSEALAGDYNEQFFGPGTRLTVL.

The V call is TRBV6-5, the J call TRBJ1-5; D remains unclear. CDR1 MNHEY and CDR2 SVGAGI come from the germline V gene. The CDR3 runs 8 residues. Trimming stripped 10 bases from V and 8 bases from J, with 3 bases between. The CDR3 region is CANEPQHF. CDR3 coding DNA: TGTGCCAACGAGCCCCAGCATTTT.

This clonotype was recorded many times. The J gene is TRBJ2-6, the V gene TRBV10-3, with 7 bases aligning to TRBD2. The CDR3 contains 20 residues. Germline-derived CDR1 and CDR2 are ENHRY and SYGVKD. Trimming removed 6 bases from V and 1 base from J; junction bases left unmatched: 18. The CDR3 coding sequence is TGTGCCATCAGGGCCGCCATCCATGAGCGGGATATTTCTGGGGCCAACGTCCTGACTTTC. This encodes CAIRAAIHERDISGANVLTF.

Comments on this clonotype: Just one base apart from a much larger clone, this may be a read error. This rearrangement joins TRBV6-1 to TRBJ2-3; 11 bases match TRBD1. This CDR3 spans 15 amino acids. Germline CDR1 and CDR2: MNHNS and SASEGT. CDR3 protein: CTSTKGQGATDTQYF. Written as DNA, the CDR3 is TGTACCAGCACCAAAGGACAGGGGGCCACAGATACGCAGTATTTT.

This clonotype showed up many times. The chain links TRBV11-2 to TRBJ2-1; 8 bases are a match to TRBD1. The J segment lost 7 bases and the V segment lost 2 bases, leaving 7 bases of the junction unmatched. The CDR3 extends over 15 amino acids. CDR1 and CDR2 (germline): SGHAT, FQNNGV. The chain's CDR3 is CASSLFTGGENEQFF. The CDR3 bases are TGTGCCAGCAGCTTATTTACAGGGGGTGAGAATGAGCAGTTCTTC.

This clonotype was recorded at least ten times. This chain uses TRBV9 with TRBJ2-1; 11 bases agree with TRBD2. Trimming took 0 bases from V and 5 from J; bases not matched to a gene: 4. CDR1 is SGDLS and CDR2 is YYNGEE in the germline V gene. The CDR3 runs to 16 residues. The CDR3 here is CASSVGGLADDNEQFF. The CDR3 DNA follows: TGTGCCAGCAGCGTAGGGGGACTAGCGGATGACAATGAGCAGTTCTTC.

The gene calls are TRBV6-5 and TRBJ2-5, with TRBD1 matching 8 bases. Germline assignment: CDR1 MNHEY and CDR2 SVGAGI. The CDR3 has 13 amino acids. J lost 5 bases, V lost 5 bases, and 4 bases had no gene match. The CDR3 DNA sequence: TGTGCCAGCAGTAACAGGGGGTGGGAGACCCAGTACTTC. The encoded protein is CASSNRGWETQYF.

This chain uses TRBV4-2 with TRBJ2-2, with a tentative D call TRBD1 (6 bases). Trimming took 0 bases from V and 0 from J, leaving 8 bases between them. Germline CDR1 LGHNA, CDR2 YNFKEQ. This CDR3 region has 16 residues. CDR3 in amino acids: CASSQEWTANTGELFF. CDR3 DNA sequence: TGTGCCAGCAGCCAAGAGTGGACAGCGAACACCGGGGAGCTGTTTTTT.

A few counts support this clonotype. The chain recombines TRBV11-2 with TRBJ2-3; 8 bases line up with TRBD1. The CDR3 contains 15 residues. V dropped 0 bases and J dropped 4; count of bases not matched to a gene: 3. Germline assignment: CDR1 SGHAT and CDR2 FQNNGV. CDR3 coding DNA: TGTGCCAGCAGCTTAGATCAGGGGGCGGCAGATACGCAGTATTTT. Its translation is CASSLDQGAADTQYF.

CDR3 in DNA: TGCGCCAGCAGCTTGTCGGGCGACAGCTCCTACAATGAGCAGTTCTTC. This codes for CASSLSGDSSYNEQFF. This chain links TRBV5-1 with TRBJ2-1; tentatively, D is TRBD1 (5 bases). CDR1 is SGHRS, CDR2 YFSETQ, per germline. The CDR3 runs to 16 residues. Trimming cost V 1 base and J 0 bases, with 11 bases left between them. The full variable domain, with the rest looked up from reference TRBV5-1 and TRBJ2-1, is KAGVTQTPRYLIKTRGQQVTLSCSPISGHRSVSWYQQTPGQGLQFLFEYFSETQRNKGNFPGRFSGRQFSNSRSEMNVSTLELGDSALYLCASSLSGDSSYNEQFFGPGTRLTVL.

This clonotype was picked up many times. This chain joins TRBV6-1 and TRBJ1-6; D perhaps matches TRBD1 (6 bases). Germline CDR1 is MNHNS and CDR2 is SASEGT. The V end was cut by 6 bases, the J end by 0 bases, with 12 bases between. The CDR3 length is 16 residues. For the CDR3, the DNA is TGTGCCAGCAGCCGCAGGGGAAACTCCTATAATTCACCCCTCCACTTT. This codes for CASSRRGNSYNSPLHF.

This clonotype occurred many times. The chain is built from TRBV7-9 and TRBJ1-1; D is unresolved. Per germline, CDR1 SEHNR and CDR2 FQNEAQ (reference sequence). The CDR3 covers 12 residues. V gave up 3 bases and J gave up 3 bases, with 5 bases separating them. The CDR3 reads CASSFGDTEAFF. The DNA of the CDR3 is TGTGCCAGCAGCTTCGGAGACACTGAAGCTTTCTTT.

This clonotype was seen repeatedly, ten times or more. This chain uses TRBV5-6 with TRBJ1-5; D remains ambiguous. The CDR3 totals 14 residues. Germline assignment: CDR1 SGHDT and CDR2 YYEEEE. V lost 4 bases and J lost 1, with 9 bases in between. CDR3 sequence: CASSQGPSNQPQHF. CDR3 coding DNA: TGTGCCAGCAGCCAAGGTCCCAGCAATCAGCCCCAGCATTTT.

The CDR3 DNA reads TGCGCCAGCAGCTTGGTGGCAGGTTCCCTGAACACTGAAGCTTTCTTT. It translates to CASSLVAGSLNTEAFF. The chain is built from TRBV5-1 and TRBJ1-1; D uncertain. Germline-derived CDR1 and CDR2 are SGHRS and YFSETQ. V lost 0 bases to trimming and J lost 0 bases, with 12 bases between them. CDR3 length: 16 residues. The variable domain in full, completed from reference TRBV5-1 and TRBJ1-1, reads KAGVTQTPRYLIKTRGQQVTLSCSPISGHRSVSWYQQTPGQGLQFLFEYFSETQRNKGNFPGRFSGRQFSNSRSEMNVSTLELGDSALYLCASSLVAGSLNTEAFFGQGTRLTVV.

This chain joins TRBV2 and TRBJ2-1; 10 nucleotides match TRBD2. The trim removed 8 bases at V and 3 bases at J, leaving 4 bases unmatched. This CDR3 region has 14 residues. Germline lookup yields CDR1 SNHLY and CDR2 FYNNEI. CDR3 sequence: CASSGLADYNEQFF. CDR3 DNA sequence: TGTGCCAGCTCAGGACTAGCGGACTACAATGAGCAGTTCTTC.

Ten or more counts support this clonotype. The chain links TRBV20-1 to TRBJ2-1, with a tentative D call TRBD2 (6 bases). The CDR3 runs 11 residues. The V and J ends lost 4 bases and 9 bases respectively, with 10 bases between them. Germline V gene data show CDR1 as DFQATT and CDR2 as SNEGSKA (reference sequence). CDR3 residues: CSAMRDGEQFF. For the CDR3, the DNA is TGCAGTGCTATGCGGGACGGTGAGCAGTTCTTC.

This clonotype was counted many times. This chain links TRBV7-9 with TRBJ2-7; 8 bases are shared with TRBD2. Germline trimming cut 5 bases from V and 2 bases from J; bases unmatched to any gene: 8. Germline lookup yields CDR1 SEHNR and CDR2 FQNEAQ (reference sequence). This CDR3 contains 15 residues. CDR3 DNA sequence: TGTGCCAGCAGCCCGGGACTTAGCGGGACCTACGAGCAGTACTTC. Its translation: CASSPGLSGTYEQYF.

J is TRBJ2-7 and V is TRBV7-2; D possibly corresponds to TRBD2 (6 bases). Germline V CDR1 and CDR2: SGHTA, FQGNSA. The CDR3 has 15 residues. Trimming shortened V by 3 bases and J by 2 bases, and 14 bases separated the two germline ends. The CDR3 nucleotides are TGTGCCAGCAGCTTTGGGGGAGGACCCCCCTACGAGCAGTACTTC. Its protein product is CASSFGGGPPYEQYF. Based on the CDR3 plus reference TRBV7-2 and TRBJ2-7, the full variable domain is GAGVSQSPSNKVTEKGKDVELRCDPISGHTALYWYRQSLGQGLEFLIYFQGNSAPDKSGLPSDRFSAERTGGSVSTLTIQRTQQEDSAVYLCASSFGGGPPYEQYFGPGTRLTVT.

This clonotype was detected many times. The genes are TRBV29-1 and TRBJ1-1; 9 nucleotides agree with TRBD1. In germline, CDR1 is SQVTM, CDR2 ANQGSEA. V was clipped by 5 bases and J by 4 bases; unmatched bases: 5. The CDR3 spans 13 residues. Here the CDR3 DNA reads TGCAGCGTTTTGACAGGGGGATCCACTGAAGCTTTCTTT. It specifies CSVLTGGSTEAFF.

This clonotype was observed many times. The chain employs TRBV29-1 and TRBJ2-5, with 7 bases that match TRBD2. Trimming at V came to 6 bases and at J to 0 bases, leaving 4 bases not matched to a gene. Germline V gene data show CDR1 as SQVTM and CDR2 as ANQGSEA. CDR3 length: 13 residues. Written as DNA, the CDR3 is TGCAGCGTAGTACTAGCGAACCAAGAGACCCAGTACTTC. Translated, it gives CSVVLANQETQYF.